This T cell receptor (beta chain) was identified in a study of tumor and adjacent non-tumor tissue in lung cancer. Across the whole study: Histology: about 13 adenocarcinoma, a couple of squamous cell carcinoma, 1 small cell lung cancer.

The template was RNA from unsorted bulk tissue. More than 3 cm separated this lung sample from the edge of the tumor. CDR1 and CDR2 from the germline V gene are PRHDT and FYEKMQ (reference sequence). CDR3 length equals 14 residues. On this clonotype: The antigen remains undetermined. A much larger clone sits a single nucleotide away, making a read error possible.

General study results and limits: Tumor repertoires had a smaller top 100 clone share than normal lung.

Three rounds of nested PCR, following a modified ARM-PCR protocol, produced the TCRbeta library. TCRdb re-called the multiplex PCR reads through MiXCR, storing one row per CDR3 protein. The data show some 97,000 distinct CDR3 sequences, approximately 65% seen once. This chain joins TRBV13 and TRBJ2-5, with D perhaps matching TRBD1 or TRBD2 (5 bases each). The sequence was obtained from a young man with non-small cell lung cancer. Material: distant non-tumor lung tissue. The CDR3 DNA is TGTGCCAGCAGCACCCGGGGCCACCAAGAGACCCGGTACTTC. This encodes CASSTRGHQETRYF.